Here is one T cell receptor beta chain with its context. Its specific antigen is unknown. The record has no base qualities; no much larger clone is one base away. At the DNA level, this CDR3 is encoded by other sequences in the same sample as well. The CDR3 runs 14 amino acids, cysteine and phenylalanine included. CDR3 DNA is the only sequence kept; it has 42 bases, read in frame from the first base. CDR1 and CDR2, looked up from the germline V gene (reference sequence), are SGHNT and YYREEE. Trimming takes 4 bases from V and 0 bases from J, and the germline ends sit 8 bases apart. Using the deep immunoSEQ assay, multiplex PCR amplified TCR CDR3 regions from genomic DNA. For each cell subset, the extracted genomic DNA was distributed evenly across all wells of several immunoSEQ 96-well plates, and each plate served as one replicate. For sorted subsets, 200 ng of genomic DNA, equivalent to 25,000 to 35,000 T cell genomes, went into each replicate PCR. Purified libraries were measured with a Qubit 3.0 fluorometer, size-checked on a Bioanalyzer 2100, and measured again with the KAPA Library Quantification kit. Every immunoSEQ 96-well plate was sequenced on a separate single-read 150-cycle Illumina NextSeq 550 flow cell. Concerning the study's data processing: The immunoSEQ output contained only junctional sequences without quality scores, so filtering could not match that applied to full-length reads. To assign V/J genes and CDR3, sequences were annotated using PyIR, a Python wrapper for IgBLAST v1.9, with IMGT germline references. Any read was removed if the V/J assignment was weak (E-value above 1e-6), the CDR3 was missing, or the read contained stop codons, out-of-frame junctions, or ambiguous translated residues. V3J clonotypes were defined by identical inferred V gene, J gene, and CDR3 amino acid sequence. Percentage overlap between repertoires was calculated by dividing the number of shared unique clonotypes by the size of the smaller repertoire. Richness of each repertoire was evaluated using RTK rarefaction, the Chao1 estimator, and Recon v2.1 estimates of unobserved clonotypes. Generation probabilities were computed with OLGA for all TCRbeta clonotypes obtained by the gDNA method from several donors. The table comes from immuneACCESS by way of TCRdb, which keeps in-frame sequences with V and J called. Part of the clones is missing from these tables; in studies checked, under half for an unresolved V gene and the rest for unknown reasons. That table gives V, J and clone size, and the DNA gave D and trimming. This sample is represented by about 1.5 million clones; roughly 97% of them were singletons. The top ten hold roughly 1.1% of the sample.

Healthy HIV-negative adults with no recently reported acute infections or vaccinations were included as donors. Every donor was a Caucasian adult residing in Nashville, Tennessee, USA. CD4+ T cells were enriched through magnetic negative selection, after which naive cells were positively selected on CD45RA and the remaining negative fraction served as the memory subset. After blood collection by leukapheresis, PBMCs were isolated using Ficoll-Histopaque density gradient centrifugation and then cryopreserved in the vapor phase of liquid nitrogen. Analytical flow cytometry was used to check the purity and quantity of each magnetically sorted T cell population. Genomic DNA was isolated from each sorted fraction and quantified by UV absorbance on a Nanodrop 2000c. The sample belongs to a study of shared clonotypes between healthy human individuals (TCRdb year 2020). As for the study more broadly: Two women and a few men aged 18 to 49 years were included in the cohort. Blood TCR repertoires of a handful of healthy adults were deeply sequenced to estimate repertoire size and the extent of clonotype sharing between individuals. Between about 0.8 and 9 billion PBMCs per donor were obtained by leukapheresis. To increase sequencing depth and limit assay-specific biases, different laboratories used diverse techniques to prepare libraries and sequence TCR repertoires. For each donor, CD4 naive and CD4 memory were each given three plates, CD8 naive was given two plates, and CD8 memory was given one plate.

Study-wide conclusions, independent of this receptor: Sharing across four donors was observed for approximately 4.6% of naive CD4, under 4% of naive CD8, over 2% of memory CD4, and around 0.44% of memory CD8 clonotypes. Naive subsets generally had larger estimated clonotype richness than memory subsets. Pairwise subsampling indicated that sequencing depth was expected to affect the degree of clonotype sharing among donors. Compared with non-shared clonotypes, clonotypes shared by all four sorted-subset donors had higher generation probabilities. Incomplete sequencing was indicated by rarefaction of sorted-subset datasets, despite the large sequencing depth. Sampling was restricted to blood, and TCR repertoires in tissue are likely to differ from TCR repertoires in blood. Because the study included a small number of donors, the genetic and exposure-history diversity represented was limited.

The clonotype was recovered from a man aged 25 to 40 in good health. Sequenced sample: naive CD4+ T cells sorted from blood. Reading the label with the study, this specimen's cell subset or site is: CD45RA+ positively selected. The rearranged segments are TRBV5-4 and TRBJ2-4; matching of 6 bases hints at TRBD2 as the D gene. Read as DNA, the sequence is TGTGCCAGCAGCCCGGGACTAGCCAAAAACATTCAGTACTTC. The translation is CASSPGLAKNIQYF.